These 26 T cell receptor beta chains came from one sample sequenced in a study of beta chain features in type 1 diabetes. The whole isolated RNA underwent reverse transcription, so sequencing captured expressed TCRB transcripts. This table comes from immunoSEQ multiplex PCR, and its TCRdb copy is limited to in-frame clones, with some not included. This table has hundreds of thousands of clones, about 15% appearing once. The sequenced sample consisted of naive CD4+ T cells from blood. Receptor source: a man in his thirties or forties in good health.

This rearrangement joins TRBV5-1 to TRBJ2-5; D could derive from TRBD1 or TRBD2 (5 bases each). CDR1 and CDR2 from the germline V gene are SGHRS and YFSETQ. The V and J ends lost 1 base and 2 bases respectively, with 12 bases between them. This CDR3 comprises 15 residues. The CDR3 protein is CASSLMGTKQETQYF. The CDR3 DNA sequence: TGCGCCAGCAGCTTGATGGGGACCAAACAAGAGACCCAGTACTTC.

There are a few counts of this clone. The chain recombines TRBV14 with TRBJ2-3; tentatively, D is TRBD2 (6 bases). This CDR3 comprises 13 residues. The V and J ends lost 10 bases and 3 bases respectively, with 14 bases between them. In germline, CDR1 is SGHDN, CDR2 FVKESK. CDR3 sequence: CATGRGLTDTQYF. The CDR3, as DNA: TGTGCCACCGGGCGGGGCTTGACAGATACGCAGTATTTT. Drawing the rest from reference TRBV14 and TRBJ2-3, the complete variable domain is EAGVTQFPSHSVIEKGQTVTLRCDPISGHDNLYWYRRVMGKEIKFLLHFVKESKQDESGMPNNRFLAERTGGTYSTLKVQPAELEDSGVYFCATGRGLTDTQYFGPGTRLTVL.

J is TRBJ1-2 and V is TRBV19, with 8 nucleotides matching TRBD1. V lost 5 bases and J lost 3; bases outside the gene matches: 5. Germline CDR1 reads LNHDA; CDR2 reads SQIVND (reference sequence). The length of the CDR3 is 14 residues. CDR3 protein: CASSGQGLDYGYTF. As DNA, the CDR3 is TGTGCCAGTAGTGGACAGGGTCTCGACTATGGCTACACCTTC.

The chain joins TRBV18 to TRBJ2-1, with TRBD1 matching over 10 bases. V gave up 3 bases and J gave up 9 bases; unmatched junction bases: 11. CDR1 is KGHSH and CDR2 is LQKENI in the germline V gene. This CDR3 contains 16 residues. For the CDR3, the DNA is TGTGCCAGCTCACCCAACGGACAGGGGGTATGGGGTGAGCAGTTCTTC. It encodes CASSPNGQGVWGEQFF.

This clone was counted only a few times. This chain uses TRBV19 with TRBJ2-5; the match to TRBD2 covers 8 bases. This CDR3 region has 14 residues. The germline gives CDR1 LNHDA, CDR2 SQIVND (reference sequence). V lost 3 bases, J lost 4 bases, and 4 bases stayed unmatched. This chain's CDR3 is CASSIGTSLETQYF. In DNA, the CDR3 is TGTGCCAGTAGTATTGGGACTAGTTTAGAGACCCAGTACTTC.

J is TRBJ1-1 and V is TRBV25-1; the D gene is possibly TRBD1 (6 bases). The CDR3 is 15 amino acids. The V gene's germline CDR1 is MGHDK and CDR2 SYGVNS. Trimming took off 8 bases at V and 3 bases at J, with 19 bases between the two ends. The CDR3: CASSEIDRPYTEAFF. The CDR3 coding sequence is TGTGCCAGCTCCGAAATCGACAGGCCTTACACTGAAGCTTTCTTT. Full variable domain (remainder filled in from reference TRBV25-1 and TRBJ1-1): EADIYQTPRYLVIGTGKKITLECSQTMGHDKMYWYQQDPGMELHLIHYSYGVNSTEKGDLSSESTVSRIRTEHFPLTLESARPSHTSQYLCASSEIDRPYTEAFFGQGTRLTVV.

This clone was counted a few times. The rearrangement joins TRBV6-5 to TRBJ1-2; 9 nucleotides line up with TRBD1. Germline trimming cut 7 bases from V and 8 bases from J; bases unmatched to any gene: 5. The germline CDR1 and CDR2 sequences are MNHEY and SVGAGI. This CDR3 has 12 amino acids. For the CDR3, the DNA is TGTGCCAGCACCCGGACAGGGGACGGCTACACCTTC. Its protein product is CASTRTGDGYTF.

This clone was counted only a few times. The rearrangement uses TRBV29-1 and TRBJ2-3; D not certain. This CDR3 comprises 11 residues. V was cut by 7 bases and J by 6 bases, with 11 bases left in between. The germline V gene encodes CDR1 SQVTM and CDR2 ANQGSEA. CDR3 protein: CSARARDTQYF. The CDR3 DNA sequence: TGCAGCGCCCGGGCAAGGGATACGCAGTATTTT.

The sample holds a few counts of this clone. CDR3 sequence: CASSPRQGYEQYV. Written as DNA, the CDR3 is TGTGCCAGCAGCCCGCGACAGGGTTACGAGCAGTACGTC. The rearrangement uses TRBV5-4 and TRBJ2-7, with TRBD1 matching over 7 bases. The CDR3 spans 13 residues. The germline V gene encodes CDR1 SGHNT and CDR2 YYREEE (reference sequence). Germline trimming cut 4 bases from V and 4 bases from J; bases unmatched to any gene: 5.

A few counts support this clone. The rearrangement joins TRBV6-5 to TRBJ2-7; tentative D call: TRBD2 (6 bases). The CDR3 runs 13 residues. Germline V lookup: CDR1 MNHEY, CDR2 SVGAGI. Deletions cut 6 bases from V and 3 bases from J, with 12 bases between. DNA of the CDR3: TGTGCCAGCAGCCACAGACTAGACTACGAGCAGTACGTC. It specifies CASSHRLDYEQYV.

The chain is built from TRBV30 and TRBJ1-1, with TRBD1 identical over 8 bases. Germline values: CDR1 GTSNPN, CDR2 SVGIG (reference sequence). The V gene end was trimmed by 3 bases and the J gene end by 7 bases; junction bases not matched to a gene: 4. The CDR3 is 12 amino acids. The CDR3 protein is CAWRIGQGEAFF. The CDR3 DNA is TGTGCCTGGAGGATCGGACAGGGTGAAGCTTTCTTT.

This chain links TRBV7-2 with TRBJ2-1; 15 positions match TRBD2. The germline gives CDR1 SGHTA, CDR2 FQGNSA. The ends lost 5 bases at V and 9 bases at J; junction bases unmatched: 11. The CDR3 has 17 residues. The CDR3 DNA follows: TGTGCCAGCAGCCCACCAGGACTAGCGGGAGGGCAGAGTGAGCAGTTCTTC. Residues: CASSPPGLAGGQSEQFF. The full variable domain, its missing parts supplied by reference TRBV7-2 and TRBJ2-1, is GAGVSQSPSNKVTEKGKDVELRCDPISGHTALYWYRQSLGQGLEFLIYFQGNSAPDKSGLPSDRFSAERTGGSVSTLTIQRTQQEDSAVYLCASSPPGLAGGQSEQFFGPGTRLTVL.

The chain uses TRBV29-1 and TRBJ2-7, with D possibly TRBD1 on 6 matching bases. This CDR3 has 11 residues. V dropped 6 bases and J dropped 1 base, with 7 bases sitting between them. The V gene's germline CDR1 is SQVTM and CDR2 ANQGSEA. The CDR3, as DNA: TGCAGCGTGGGACATTCCTACGAGCAGTACTTC. Amino acids: CSVGHSYEQYF.

This sequence joins TRBV4-1 and TRBJ2-5; perhaps TRBD1 as D (6 bases). The CDR3 covers 13 residues. Trimming removed 2 bases from V and 3 bases from J, with 7 bases in between. Germline V gene data show CDR1 as MGHRA and CDR2 as YSYEKL. This chain's CDR3 is CASSQSGEETQYF. DNA of the CDR3: TGCGCCAGCAGCCAATCAGGGGAAGAGACCCAGTACTTC.

This clone was detected only a few times. The chain has TRBV6-5 and TRBJ2-5; D may be TRBD2 (5 bases). The V end lost 2 bases, the J end lost 1 base, and 11 bases lay between the germline ends. CDR1 and CDR2 (germline): MNHEY, SVGAGI. CDR3 length: 15 residues. The CDR3 DNA reads as TGTGCCAGCAGTTACGGTAGAGGGCCCCAAGAGACCCAGTACTTC. Its translation: CASSYGRGPQETQYF.

In this sample, this clone turned up a few times. This sequence joins TRBV6-5 and TRBJ2-3; 8 nucleotides match TRBD1. The CDR3 is 15 amino acids. Germline-derived CDR1 and CDR2 are MNHEY and SVGAGI. J was trimmed by 1 base and V by 0 bases; bases with no gene match: 0. CDR3 nucleotides: TGTGCCAGCAGTTACTCGGGACAGGGCACAGATACGCAGTATTTT. Protein product: CASSYSGQGTDTQYF.

The rearrangement links TRBV6-5 to TRBJ2-3; TRBD2 aligns across 7 bases. The CDR3 covers 14 residues. After removal of 7 bases from V and 1 base from J, the junction contained 5 bases not matched to a gene. The germline CDR1 and CDR2 sequences are MNHEY and SVGAGI. The CDR3 DNA reads TGTGCCAGCACCCGGGGAGGGGGCACAGATACGCAGTATTTT. Protein sequence: CASTRGGGTDTQYF.

This clone was recorded a few times. This rearrangement joins TRBV7-2 to TRBJ2-7; possible D gene TRBD2, 6 bases. The CDR3 runs 15 residues. Germline-derived CDR1 and CDR2 are SGHTA and FQGNSA. V was shortened by 3 bases and J by 2 bases, with 14 bases between the two germline ends. DNA of the CDR3: TGTGCCAGCAGCTTGGGAAGGGCGGGGCCCTACGAGCAGTACTTC. It is translated as CASSLGRAGPYEQYF.

This sequence joins TRBV7-6 and TRBJ2-4, with 9 bases matching TRBD1. The CDR3 spans 16 residues. J was trimmed by 0 bases and V by 5 bases; bases with no gene match: 5. The germline gives CDR1 SGHVS, CDR2 FNYEAQ. CDR3: CASSEGQGVAKNIQYF. CDR3 bases: TGTGCCAGCAGCGAGGGACAGGGCGTAGCCAAAAACATTCAGTACTTC.

The chain combines TRBV7-2 with TRBJ2-3, with 7 positions matching TRBD2. The J segment lost 1 base and the V segment lost 1 base, leaving 5 bases of the junction unmatched. The CDR3 spans 16 residues. Germline V lookup: CDR1 SGHTA, CDR2 FQGNSA. For the CDR3, the DNA is TGTGCCAGCAGCTTAGAAGCGGGATATGGCACAGATACGCAGTATTTT. Translated, it gives CASSLEAGYGTDTQYF.

The chain employs TRBV6-6 and TRBJ1-2, with 12 bases matching TRBD1. The length of the CDR3 is 16 residues. In germline, CDR1 is MNHNY, CDR2 SVGAGI (reference sequence). The ends lost 7 bases at V and 8 bases at J; junction bases unmatched: 14. Here the CDR3 DNA reads TGTGCCAGCACTTCCGGGACAGGGGGCCAGCCGGGCGGCTACACCTTC. It encodes CASTSGTGGQPGGYTF.

The chain recombines TRBV11-2 with TRBJ2-7; D is ambiguous. The V gene lost 0 bases and the J gene lost 5 bases, with 8 bases spanning the gap. The germline CDR1 and CDR2 sequences are SGHAT and FQNNGV. The CDR3 runs 13 residues. The CDR3 bases are TGTGCCAGCAGCTTAGATCGGCGGAACGAGCAGTACTTC. Translated, it gives CASSLDRRNEQYF.

This clone was counted only a few times. The genes are TRBV11-3 and TRBJ2-1; D is undetermined. V was clipped by 5 bases and J by 8 bases, with 19 bases between them. The CDR3 has 15 amino acids. The germline V gene has CDR1 SGHNT and CDR2 YENEEA. The CDR3 reads CASSPRAPDGDEQFF. DNA of the CDR3: TGTGCCAGCAGCCCCCGCGCCCCCGATGGCGATGAGCAGTTCTTC.

This clone was counted only a few times. The rearrangement links TRBV4-3 to TRBJ2-5; no reliable D call. This CDR3 spans 15 amino acids. Germline loops: CDR1 LGHNA, CDR2 YSLEER. Trimming left V 1 base short and J 5 bases short, with 14 bases between. Written as DNA, the CDR3 is TGCGCCAGCAGCCAAGTGGGTGTTGGGCGTGAGACCCAGTACTTC. Its protein product is CASSQVGVGRETQYF.

V gene TRBV4-1 combines with J gene TRBJ2-3; D is undetermined. V was pared by 0 bases and J by 0 bases, with 13 bases between. The CDR3 extends over 17 amino acids. Germline values: CDR1 MGHRA, CDR2 YSYEKL. The CDR3 region is CASSQDFAGASTDTQYF. The CDR3 DNA is TGCGCCAGCAGCCAAGATTTTGCAGGAGCTAGCACAGATACGCAGTATTTT.

This clone was recorded a few times. The rearrangement links TRBV7-2 to TRBJ2-3; the D gene is possibly TRBD1 (6 bases). Germline V gives CDR1 SGHTA, CDR2 FQGNSA. CDR3 size: 14 residues. V was pared by 8 bases and J by 0 bases, with 12 bases between. The CDR3: CASVQGSSTDTQYF. The CDR3 coding sequence is TGTGCCAGCGTACAGGGTTCTAGCACAGATACGCAGTATTTT.